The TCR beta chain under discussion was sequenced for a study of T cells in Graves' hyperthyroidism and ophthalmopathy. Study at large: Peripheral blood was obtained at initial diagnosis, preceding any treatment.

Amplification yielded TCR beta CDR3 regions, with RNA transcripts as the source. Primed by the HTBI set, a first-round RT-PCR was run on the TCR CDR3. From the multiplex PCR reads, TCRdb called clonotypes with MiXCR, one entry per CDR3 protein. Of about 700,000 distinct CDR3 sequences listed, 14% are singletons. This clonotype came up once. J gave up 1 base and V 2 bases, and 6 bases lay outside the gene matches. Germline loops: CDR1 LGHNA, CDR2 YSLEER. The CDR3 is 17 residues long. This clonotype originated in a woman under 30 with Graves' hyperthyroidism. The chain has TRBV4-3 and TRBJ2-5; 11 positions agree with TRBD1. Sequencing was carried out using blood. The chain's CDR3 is CASSQTGTGGIQETQYF. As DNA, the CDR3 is TGCGCCAGCAGCCAAACCGGGACAGGGGGAATCCAAGAGACCCAGTACTTC.